This is a list of T cell receptor beta chains from one sample in a study of T cells after yellow fever vaccination. Each CDR3 protein gets one entry after TCRdb re-called the 5' RACE reads with MiXCR. The sample shows some 250,000 distinct CDR3 sequences, approximately 3.8% of them seen only once. The sequencing used PBMCs, collected 15 days after the yellow fever booster vaccination. The source of these receptors is a man aged 18 to 30 who received the YFV17D yellow fever vaccine. CDR3s include the opening cysteine and the closing phenylalanine or tryptophan. The D gene is left open where the match is weak. Only some rows state a clone size, as once, few, many or a class for expanded clones.

v_call	j_call	d_call	clone_size	cdr3_aa	cdr3_nt
TRBV5-1	TRBJ2-1	TRBD2	many	CASALAGTYNEQFF	TGCGCCAGCGCCCTAGCGGGGACCTACAATGAGCAGTTCTTC
TRBV20-1	TRBJ2-2	TRBD2	many	CSASNAGGPTGELFF	TGCAGTGCTAGTAATGCGGGGGGGCCCACCGGGGAGCTGTTTTTT
TRBV10-3	TRBJ2-5	TRBD2	many	CAISSGGPETQYF	TGTGCCATCAGCTCGGGAGGACCAGAGACCCAGTACTTC
TRBV10-3	TRBJ2-2	TRBD1	many	CAIRTGGEAGELFF	TGTGCCATCAGGACAGGGGGCGAGGCCGGGGAGCTGTTTTTT
TRBV4-1	TRBJ1-5	TRBD1	many	CASSQDYTGETGQPQHF	TGCGCCAGCAGCCAAGATTATACAGGGGAAACGGGTCAGCCCCAGCATTTT
TRBV5-1	TRBJ2-1	TRBD2	many	CASSPGTSNNEQFF	TGCGCCAGCAGCCCCGGGACTAGCAACAATGAGCAGTTCTTC
TRBV15	TRBJ1-2	TRBD1	.	CATSRDPLTGGHGYTF	TGTGCCACCAGCAGAGACCCCTTAACAGGGGGCCATGGCTACACCTTC
TRBV2	TRBJ2-5	.	many	CASPEGIRQETQYF	TGTGCCAGCCCCGAAGGGATCAGACAAGAGACCCAGTACTTC
TRBV29-1	TRBJ1-1	.	many	CSGETRVNTEAFF	TGCAGCGGGGAGACAAGGGTGAACACTGAAGCTTTCTTT
TRBV7-2	TRBJ1-1	.	many	CASRSGDLTEAFF	TGTGCCAGCAGATCGGGGGACCTGACTGAAGCTTTCTTT
TRBV7-9	TRBJ2-5	.	many	CASSPIGIVQETQYF	TGTGCCAGCAGCCCGATTGGGATAGTCCAAGAGACCCAGTACTTC
TRBV10-3	TRBJ1-2	.	many	CAISEQVVGYTF	TGTGCCATCAGTGAACAGGTCGTCGGCTACACCTTC
TRBV6-6	TRBJ2-1	.	many	CASSYILGGAGNEQFF	TGTGCCAGCAGTTACATTCTCGGGGGCGCAGGTAATGAGCAGTTCTTC
TRBV7-2	TRBJ2-5	.	.	CASSPIRRGKETQYF	TGTGCCAGCAGTCCCATCCGTCGGGGGAAGGAGACCCAGTACTTC
TRBV5-6	TRBJ2-3	TRBD2	many	CASSYGLAPDTQYF	TGTGCCAGCAGCTATGGACTAGCCCCAGATACGCAGTATTTT
TRBV29-1	TRBJ1-2	.	many	CSVRLGLGYGYTF	TGCAGCGTTAGATTGGGGTTGGGCTATGGCTACACCTTC
TRBV29-1	TRBJ1-2	TRBD1	many	CSVEGQGAPSWADGYTF	TGCAGCGTTGAGGGTCAGGGGGCGCCGAGCTGGGCAGATGGCTACACCTTC
TRBV7-2	TRBJ1-6	TRBD1	once	CASSSDRGIGSPLLF	TGTGCCAGCAGCTCGGACAGGGGGATCGGTTCACCCCTCCTCTTT
TRBV12-3/TRBV12-4	TRBJ2-2	.	many	CASTERDGGAGGELFF	TGTGCCAGCACCGAAAGGGATGGCGGGGCTGGCGGGGAGCTGTTTTTT
TRBV7-2	TRBJ2-5	TRBD2	many	CASSYPGGPETQYF	TGTGCCAGCAGCTACCCGGGGGGGCCTGAGACCCAGTACTTC
TRBV5-8	TRBJ1-4	.	many	CASSLKGGRF	TGTGCCAGCAGCTTAAAGGGAGGTCGTTTT
TRBV4-3	TRBJ2-3	.	many	CASSQGFSSRGSTDTQYF	TGCGCCAGCAGCCAGGGGTTTTCATCTCGGGGCAGCACAGATACGCAGTATTTT
TRBV20-1	TRBJ2-1	.	many	CSAFSREGSSYNEQFF	TGCAGTGCCTTCTCCAGGGAAGGTTCTTCCTACAATGAGCAGTTCTTC
TRBV6-1	TRBJ1-5	.	many	CASRTGPAQPQHF	TGTGCCAGCAGGACCGGTCCGGCCCAGCCCCAGCATTTT
TRBV20-1	TRBJ2-7	TRBD1	many	CSATKAGTGGYEQYF	TGCAGTGCTACCAAGGCAGGGACAGGGGGTTACGAGCAGTACTTC
TRBV6-5	TRBJ2-3	.	many	CATAADTQYF	TGTGCCACCGCCGCAGATACGCAGTATTTT
TRBV3-1	TRBJ2-2	.	many	CASSQEGAQGTGELFF	TGTGCCAGCAGCCAAGAAGGTGCGCAAGGCACCGGGGAGCTGTTTTTT
TRBV20-1	TRBJ2-2	.	many	CSSSLVDGNPTGELFF	TGCAGTTCTTCGCTGGTCGACGGGAACCCTACCGGGGAGCTGTTTTTT
TRBV6-2/TRBV6-3	TRBJ2-5	TRBD1	.	CASSPRTGAGTYF	TGTGCCAGCAGTCCTAGAACAGGGGCTGGAACTTACTTC
TRBV10-3	TRBJ2-3	.	many	CAIRAGDTQYF	TGTGCCATCAGGGCGGGGGATACGCAGTATTTT
TRBV28	TRBJ1-5	.	many	CASSLPIPVGNQPQHF	TGTGCCAGCAGTTTGCCCATCCCTGTGGGCAATCAGCCCCAGCATTTT
TRBV12-3/TRBV12-4	TRBJ1-5	.	many	CASSFGSYQPQHF	TGTGCCAGCAGTTTTGGGAGCTATCAGCCCCAGCATTTT
TRBV7-9	TRBJ1-4	TRBD1	many	CASSGTDTNEKLFF	TGTGCCAGCAGCGGGACAGATACTAATGAAAAACTGTTTTTT
TRBV12-3/TRBV12-4	TRBJ1-2	.	many	CASRLQGLTGYTF	TGTGCCAGCAGATTACAGGGACTGACCGGCTACACCTTC
TRBV23-1	TRBJ1-1	TRBD1	many	CASSQKGDREVSEAFF	TGCGCCAGCAGTCAAAAGGGGGACAGGGAAGTCTCTGAAGCTTTCTTT
TRBV27	TRBJ2-5	.	many	CASSLSSAAWAQYF	TGTGCCAGCAGTTTATCGTCTGCCGCATGGGCCCAGTACTTC
TRBV20-1	TRBJ2-1	.	many	CSARRQSADEQFF	TGCAGTGCTAGACGACAGTCCGCCGATGAGCAGTTCTTC
TRBV5-5	TRBJ2-3	.	many	CASSLEWGADTQYF	TGTGCCAGCAGCTTGGAGTGGGGCGCAGATACGCAGTATTTT
TRBV7-6	TRBJ2-2	.	many	CASRDSLGPNTGELFF	TGTGCCAGCAGAGACTCCCTGGGACCTAACACCGGGGAGCTGTTTTTT
TRBV4-3	TRBJ1-5	.	many	CASSQEPGNNQPQHF	TGCGCCAGCAGCCAAGAACCAGGGAACAATCAGCCCCAGCATTTT
TRBV7-6	TRBJ2-1	TRBD2	many	CASSFPAGGKNEQFF	TGTGCCAGCAGCTTCCCAGCGGGGGGGAAAAATGAGCAGTTCTTC
TRBV7-2	TRBJ2-1	TRBD2	many	CASSFGLAGNPYNEQFF	TGTGCCAGCAGCTTCGGACTAGCGGGGAACCCCTACAATGAGCAGTTCTTC
TRBV5-5	TRBJ1-5	TRBD1	many	CASSFDRAHNQPQHF	TGTGCCAGCAGCTTTGACAGGGCTCACAATCAGCCCCAGCATTTT
TRBV27	TRBJ2-1	.	many	CASSFLSQPGDEQFF	TGTGCCAGCAGTTTCCTGTCACAGCCCGGCGATGAGCAGTTCTTC
TRBV5-1	TRBJ1-2	.	many	CASSLDRSSRTYGYTF	TGCGCCAGCAGCTTGGATCGTTCTAGTCGGACCTATGGCTACACCTTC